The 10 T cell receptor beta chains below all came from one sample that was sequenced in a study of T cells in Graves' hyperthyroidism and ophthalmopathy. Amplification yielded TCR beta CDR3 regions, with RNA transcripts as the source. The TCR CDR3 first-round RT-PCR relied on the HTBI primer set. TCRdb re-analysed the multiplex PCR reads in MiXCR, keeping a single row per CDR3 protein. This table holds around 300,000 distinct CDR3 sequences, around 22% found once. The specimen was blood. The receptors originated from a man aged 25-40 years with Graves' ophthalmopathy.

V and J are TRBV7-2 and TRBJ2-2, with D uncertain. The CDR3 is made up of 16 amino acids. V lost 5 bases and J lost 3, with 16 bases in between. Germline V gene data show CDR1 as SGHTA and CDR2 as FQGNSA. CDR3 in amino acids: CASSPRSSRYTGELFF. The CDR3, as DNA: TGTGCCAGCAGCCCCCGAAGTAGCCGATACACCGGGGAGCTGTTTTTT.

V gene TRBV11-3 combines with J gene TRBJ2-2, with 10 bases fitting TRBD1. There are 16 residues in the CDR3. The germline V gene has CDR1 SGHNT and CDR2 YENEEA. With 2 bases clipped from V and 4 bases from J, the junction kept 4 bases outside the gene matches. CDR3 loop: CASSLRQGAATGELFF. CDR3 bases: TGTGCCAGCAGCTTACGACAGGGGGCTGCCACCGGGGAGCTGTTTTTT.

This clonotype was found many times. The chain couples TRBV15 to TRBJ2-2; possibly TRBD1 or TRBD2 for D (5 bases each). Between the trimmed V and J ends, which lost 0 bases and 3 bases, there was a span of 8 bases. The CDR3 consists of 15 residues. In germline, CDR1 is LNHNV, CDR2 YYDKDF (reference sequence). CDR3 residues: CATSRDLGDTGELFF. The CDR3 DNA sequence: TGTGCCACCAGCAGAGATTTGGGGGACACCGGGGAGCTGTTTTTT.

This clonotype was recorded at least ten times. The chain employs TRBV6-1 and TRBJ2-7, with 14 bases aligning to TRBD2. V lost 6 bases and J lost 7; bases outside the gene matches: 8. Germline V gene sequence: CDR1 MNHNS, CDR2 SASEGT. The CDR3 length is 15 residues. The DNA for the CDR3 is TGTGCCAGCAGCCCGGGACTAGCGGGAGTAGGGGAGCAGTACTTC. It encodes CASSPGLAGVGEQYF.

This chain joins TRBV27 and TRBJ1-1; D ambiguous. In germline, CDR1 is MNHEY, CDR2 SMNVEV (reference sequence). The V end lost 4 bases, the J end lost 4 bases, and 4 bases lay between the germline ends. The CDR3 extends over 11 amino acids. This CDR3 reads CASSSGTEAFF. CDR3 in DNA: TGTGCCAGCAGTTCAGGCACTGAAGCTTTCTTT.

The chain is built from TRBV19 and TRBJ2-7; TRBD2 agrees at 12 bases. The CDR3 is made up of 16 amino acids. The ends lost 5 bases at V and 6 bases at J; junction bases unmatched: 11. Germline CDR1 reads LNHDA; CDR2 reads SQIVND (reference sequence). CDR3 nucleotide sequence: TGTGCCAGTAGTCTTCGACTAGCGGGAGTCGGGGGCGAGCAGTACTTC. This codes for CASSLRLAGVGGEQYF.

This clonotype was seen ten or more times. The chain couples TRBV5-1 to TRBJ2-7; no clear D. The V gene lost 0 bases and the J gene lost 3 bases, with 7 bases spanning the gap. From germline, CDR1 is SGHRS and CDR2 YFSETQ. This CDR3 spans 13 amino acids. CDR3 amino acids: CASSLGSYYEQYF. CDR3 nucleotide sequence: TGCGCCAGCAGCTTGGGCAGTTACTACGAGCAGTACTTC.

The chain joins TRBV12-3 or TRBV12-4 to TRBJ1-3; the match to TRBD1 covers 7 bases. The CDR3 is 16 residues long. The V segment lost 5 bases and the J segment 1 base; nucleotides outside the gene matches: 8. The CDR3, as DNA: TGTGCCAGCAGTCCCGGGACAGTAGGGTCTGGAAACACCATATATTTT. Translating gives CASSPGTVGSGNTIYF.

This clonotype was counted a few times. The rearrangement uses TRBV5-1 and TRBJ2-2; the D gene is possibly TRBD2 (5 bases). V was clipped by 0 bases and J by 4 bases, with 13 bases between them. Germline V lookup: CDR1 SGHRS, CDR2 YFSETQ. The CDR3 extends over 16 amino acids. This CDR3 is CASSLARGEGTGELFF. DNA for the CDR3: TGCGCCAGCAGCTTGGCACGGGGAGAGGGCACCGGGGAGCTGTTTTTT.

There are a few counts of this clonotype. The chain is built from TRBV7-6 and TRBJ2-5; D remains unclear. Germline V lookup: CDR1 SGHVS, CDR2 FNYEAQ. The CDR3 is made up of 15 amino acids. Deletions cut 0 bases from V and 1 base from J, with 9 bases between. The CDR3, as DNA: TGTGCCAGCAGCTTAGCTGGGTACGGCCAAGAGACCCAGTACTTC. Translation gives CASSLAGYGQETQYF.